Each of the 22 T cell receptor beta chains below was sequenced from the same sample in a study of OX40 agonist ivuxolimab in advanced cancers. Library method: the immunoSEQ multiplex PCR assay. TCRdb obtained this table from immuneACCESS and retained in-frame rearrangements with V and J assigned. These tables miss some clones; where compared with another copy, unresolved V genes account for less than half of the shortfall, and the remainder is unexplained. This sample comprises 50,000 to 60,000 clones, 85% to 90% of them detected only once. The top ten hold 4.5% to 5.5% of the sample. Sample: CD4+ or CD8+ T cells sorted from blood, taken in a trial of the OX40 agonist ivuxolimab. The receptors shown here come from an adult with an advanced solid tumor such as melanoma, head and neck, liver or kidney cancer.

This rearrangement joins TRBV4-2 to TRBJ2-5; no firm D call. The CDR3 loop spans 13 amino acids. Per the germline V gene, CDR1 is LGHNA and CDR2 is YNFKEQ. Trimming took 0 bases from V and 4 from J, leaving 6 bases between them. The CDR3: CASSQEFGETQYF. CDR3 nucleotides: TGTGCCAGCAGCCAAGAGTTTGGAGAGACCCAGTACTTC.

The rearrangement joins TRBV7-9 to TRBJ2-1, with 8 bases fitting TRBD2. CDR1 SEHNR and CDR2 FQNEAQ come from the germline V gene (reference sequence). Trimming removed 5 bases from V and 9 bases from J; junction bases left unmatched: 9. This CDR3 has 14 residues. The CDR3 loop reads CASSPSTSATEQFF. CDR3 sequence (DNA): TGTGCCAGCAGCCCGTCGACTAGCGCGACTGAGCAGTTCTTC.

The gene calls are TRBV5-1 and TRBJ2-2, with 8 bases identical to TRBD1. The CDR3 has 16 amino acids. Germline CDR1 SGHRS, CDR2 YFSETQ. Trimming at V came to 5 bases and at J to 0 bases, leaving 6 bases not matched to a gene. CDR3 amino acids: CASSSTTGANTGELFF. For the CDR3, the DNA is TGCGCCAGCAGTTCTACGACAGGGGCGAACACCGGGGAGCTGTTTTTT.

This clone was seen more than once but under ten times. The chain is built from TRBV11-2 and TRBJ1-1; possibly TRBD1 for D (5 bases). In germline, CDR1 is SGHAT, CDR2 FQNNGV. The CDR3 totals 14 residues. V was trimmed by 0 bases and J by 4 bases, leaving 9 bases between them. The CDR3 region is CASSLDTGGTEAFF. As DNA, the CDR3 is TGTGCCAGCAGCTTAGATACCGGGGGCACTGAAGCTTTCTTT.

The J gene is TRBJ2-7, the V gene TRBV11-3; 13 nucleotides agree with TRBD2. In germline, CDR1 is SGHNT, CDR2 YENEEA. V gave up 5 bases and J gave up 0 bases; unmatched junction bases: 13. CDR3 length: 19 residues. The CDR3 region is CASSLTPGLAGWGSYEQYF. DNA of the CDR3: TGTGCCAGCAGCCTCACCCCGGGACTAGCGGGATGGGGCTCCTACGAGCAGTACTTC. The full variable domain, completed using reference TRBV11-3 and TRBJ2-7, is EAGVVQSPRYKIIEKKQPVAFWCNPISGHNTLYWYLQNLGQGPELLIRYENEEAVDDSQLPKDRFSAERLKGVDSTLKIQPAELGDSAVYLCASSLTPGLAGWGSYEQYFGPGTRLTVT.

This clone was counted once. The V gene is TRBV18, the J gene TRBJ2-5; weak D call: TRBD2 (5 bases). V shed 3 bases and J shed 1 base, with 9 bases lying between them. Germline V gene sequence: CDR1 KGHSH, CDR2 LQKENI. The CDR3 is 14 amino acids. CDR3 residues: CASSPGNTQETQYF. The CDR3 DNA reads as TGTGCCAGCTCACCCGGGAACACCCAAGAGACCCAGTACTTC.

The chain links TRBV5-4 to TRBJ2-3; D tentatively reads TRBD1 or TRBD2 (5 bases each). The CDR3 is 17 amino acids. Between the trimmed V and J ends, which lost 0 bases and 3 bases, there was a span of 17 bases. Germline V gives CDR1 SGHNT, CDR2 YYREEE (reference sequence). The CDR3 region is CASSLAGGATRTDTQYF. DNA for the CDR3: TGTGCCAGCAGCTTGGCCGGTGGGGCTACTAGGACAGATACGCAGTATTTT.

V is TRBV6-1 and J is TRBJ2-1, with D possibly matching TRBD2 (6 bases). The CDR3 is made up of 15 amino acids. Germline V gene data show CDR1 as MNHNS and CDR2 as SASEGT. V lost 7 bases and J 2 bases, leaving 15 bases between the germline ends. For the CDR3, the DNA is TGTGCCAGCATCCGGCGGGGAATTGCCTACAATGAGCAGTTCTTC. Translated: CASIRRGIAYNEQFF.

Notes on this clone: Compared with germline, one end of the junction differs, possibly owing to a read error. The rearrangement uses TRBV7-7 and TRBJ2-3; 7 bases map to TRBD2. The germline CDR1 and CDR2 sequences are SSHAT and FNYEAQ (reference sequence). The CDR3 runs to 16 residues. In DNA form, the CDR3 reads TGTGCTAGCAGCTTATCCCTAGCGGCTAGCACAGATACGCAGTATTTT. Translated, it gives CASSLSLAASTDTQYF. Full variable domain (missing parts from reference TRBV7-7 and TRBJ2-3): GAGVSQSPRYKVTKRGQDVTLRCDPISSHATLYWYQQALGQGPEFLTYFNYEAQPDKSGLPSDRFSAERPEGSISTLTIQRTEQRDSAMYRCASSLSLAASTDTQYFGPGTRLTVL.

The rearrangement links TRBV7-3 to TRBJ1-1; TRBD1 is a possible D gene (5 bases). Germline V gene sequence: CDR1 SGHTA, CDR2 FQGTGA. CDR3 length: 14 amino acids. V lost 5 bases to trimming and J lost 5 bases, with 15 bases between them. In DNA form, the CDR3 reads TGTGCCAGCAGCCCGAGGGGTTCCGCTACTGAAGCTTTCTTT. Amino acids: CASSPRGSATEAFF.

This sequence joins TRBV11-3 and TRBJ2-7, with TRBD2 as a possible D gene (6 bases). With 1 base removed from V and 2 bases from J, the gap between germline ends came to 12 bases. The length of the CDR3 is 15 residues. CDR1 and CDR2 from the germline V gene are SGHNT and YENEEA. CDR3 bases: TGTGCCAGCAGCTTAGGGGGGGACCGAACCTACGAGCAGTACTTC. This translates into CASSLGGDRTYEQYF. Variable domain in full (rest from reference TRBV11-3 and TRBJ2-7): EAGVVQSPRYKIIEKKQPVAFWCNPISGHNTLYWYLQNLGQGPELLIRYENEEAVDDSQLPKDRFSAERLKGVDSTLKIQPAELGDSAVYLCASSLGGDRTYEQYFGPGTRLTVT.

J is TRBJ2-1 and V is TRBV29-1, with TRBD1 identical over 7 bases. The germline V gene has CDR1 SQVTM and CDR2 ANQGSEA. J was trimmed by 4 bases and V by 5 bases; bases with no gene match: 5. The CDR3 loop spans 13 amino acids. The CDR3 bases are TGCAGCGTTCGGGACAGCTCATACAATGAGCAGTTCTTC. The encoded protein is CSVRDSSYNEQFF.

The chain is built from TRBV12-5 and TRBJ2-5, with 16 bases fitting TRBD2. Germline V gene data show CDR1 as LGHNT and CDR2 as FRNRAP. The CDR3 extends over 22 amino acids. The V segment lost 3 bases and the J segment 0 bases; nucleotides outside the gene matches: 16. The CDR3 is CASGFPTPPGLAGGGYQETQYF. The CDR3 nucleotides are TGTGCTAGTGGTTTCCCTACTCCTCCGGGACTAGCGGGAGGGGGGTACCAAGAGACCCAGTACTTC.

The chain couples TRBV7-6 to TRBJ1-5, with D possibly matching TRBD1 (6 bases). This CDR3 has 14 residues. Deletions cut 11 bases from V and 0 bases from J, with 14 bases between. The germline gives CDR1 SGHVS, CDR2 FNYEAQ. Written as DNA, the CDR3 is TGTGCCGGTAGACAGGCAGATAGCAATCAGCCCCAGCATTTT. Translated: CAGRQADSNQPQHF.

The chain has TRBV7-9 and TRBJ1-1, with D maybe TRBD1 (5 bases). V lost 2 bases and J lost 8, with 12 bases in between. The CDR3 is made up of 13 amino acids. The germline V gene encodes CDR1 SEHNR and CDR2 FQNEAQ (reference sequence). CDR3 amino acids: CASSLNQGGEAFF. The CDR3 DNA reads as TGTGCCAGCAGCTTAAATCAGGGCGGAGAAGCTTTCTTT. The full variable domain, in which reference TRBV7-9 and TRBJ1-1 provide the parts outside the CDR3, is DTGVSQNPRHKITKRGQNVTFRCDPISEHNRLYWYRQTLGQGPEFLTYFQNEAQLEKSRLLSDRFSAERPKGSFSTLEIQRTEQGDSAMYLCASSLNQGGEAFFGQGTRLTVV.

The chain links TRBV4-1 to TRBJ1-1; no clear D gene. The V gene's germline CDR1 is MGHRA and CDR2 YSYEKL. Between the trimmed V and J ends, which lost 1 base and 0 bases, there was a span of 15 bases. The CDR3 has 17 amino acids. Here the CDR3 DNA reads TGCGCCAGCAGCCAAGTGAGGCTGCGTCGGATGAACACTGAAGCTTTCTTT. Its translation is CASSQVRLRRMNTEAFF.

The V call is TRBV5-5, the J call TRBJ2-3, with D possibly being TRBD1 or TRBD2 (6 bases each). The CDR3 consists of 16 residues. Germline CDR1 and CDR2: SGHKS and YYEKEE (reference sequence). The V and J ends lost 2 bases and 1 base respectively, with 14 bases between them. The CDR3 coding sequence is TGTGCCAGCAGCTTCGGGGGCCTCGGGGGCACAGATACGCAGTATTTT. Amino acid sequence: CASSFGGLGGTDTQYF.

J is TRBJ1-5 and V is TRBV5-1, with TRBD1 identical over 8 bases. Losses at the gene ends were 3 bases for V and 4 bases for J; bases not matched to a gene: 6. Germline V gives CDR1 SGHRS, CDR2 YFSETQ. The CDR3 is made up of 15 amino acids. CDR3 sequence (DNA): TGCGCCAGCAGCTCTGGGACAGGCTATAATCAGCCCCAGCATTTT. This encodes CASSSGTGYNQPQHF.

This clone was detected only once. The chain is built from TRBV5-6 and TRBJ2-1; 8 bases align to TRBD2. From germline, CDR1 is SGHDT and CDR2 YYEEEE. The CDR3 runs to 16 residues. V was pared by 5 bases and J by 4 bases, with 11 bases of the junction left unmatched. In nucleotides, the CDR3 is TGTGCCAGCAGTTGGCTTGCGGGGGGAACTTACAATGAGCAGTTCTTC. Its translation is CASSWLAGGTYNEQFF.

The chain uses TRBV30 and TRBJ1-4; D is unclear. Trimming removed 3 bases at V and 12 bases at J, with 11 bases between. Germline V lookup: CDR1 GTSNPN, CDR2 SVGIG (reference sequence). CDR3 length: 11 residues. DNA for the CDR3: TGTGCCTGGAGCCTATCAACCGAACTGTTTTTT. Translated: CAWSLSTELFF.

The rearrangement joins TRBV5-1 to TRBJ2-7; 9 bases align to TRBD1. Unmatched junction bases numbered 6, after V lost 0 bases and J lost 5 bases. The CDR3 totals 15 residues. Germline V lookup: CDR1 SGHRS, CDR2 YFSETQ. This CDR3 is CASSLGPGTGNEQYF. The CDR3 DNA follows: TGCGCCAGCAGCTTGGGGCCCGGGACAGGGAACGAGCAGTACTTC.

This clone was detected only once. The V and J genes are TRBV6-5 and TRBJ1-5, with D perhaps matching TRBD1 (5 bases). The CDR3 covers 14 residues. V gave up 6 bases and J gave up 1 base, with 10 bases separating them. Germline V gene sequence: CDR1 MNHEY, CDR2 SVGAGI. The CDR3 region is CASRDGHSNQPQHF. The DNA for the CDR3 is TGTGCCAGCAGGGACGGACACAGCAATCAGCCCCAGCATTTT.